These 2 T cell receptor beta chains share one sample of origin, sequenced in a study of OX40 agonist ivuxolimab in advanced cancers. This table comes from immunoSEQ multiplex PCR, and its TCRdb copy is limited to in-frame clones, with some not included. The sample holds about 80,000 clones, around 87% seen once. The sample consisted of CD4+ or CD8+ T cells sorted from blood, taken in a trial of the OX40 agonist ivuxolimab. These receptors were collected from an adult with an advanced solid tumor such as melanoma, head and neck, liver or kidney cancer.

The DNA of the CDR3 is TGCGCCAGCAGAGGGACTAGCGGCGAGCAGTACGTC. Its translation: CASRGTSGEQYV. V usage is TRBV5-1 and J usage is TRBJ2-7; 11 bases match TRBD2. The V gene's germline CDR1 is SGHRS and CDR2 YFSETQ. The V segment lost 5 bases and the J segment 6 bases; nucleotides outside the gene matches: 1. CDR3 length: 12 amino acids.

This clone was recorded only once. CDR3 DNA: TGCGCCAGCAGCTTTTTGACAGTAGATAAAGAGACCCAGTACTTC. This codes for CASSFLTVDKETQYF. The J gene is TRBJ2-5, the V gene TRBV5-1, with TRBD1 as a possible D gene (5 bases). The CDR3 sequence is 15 residues long. Trimming left V 2 bases short and J 3 bases short, with 14 bases between. The V gene's germline CDR1 is SGHRS and CDR2 YFSETQ.